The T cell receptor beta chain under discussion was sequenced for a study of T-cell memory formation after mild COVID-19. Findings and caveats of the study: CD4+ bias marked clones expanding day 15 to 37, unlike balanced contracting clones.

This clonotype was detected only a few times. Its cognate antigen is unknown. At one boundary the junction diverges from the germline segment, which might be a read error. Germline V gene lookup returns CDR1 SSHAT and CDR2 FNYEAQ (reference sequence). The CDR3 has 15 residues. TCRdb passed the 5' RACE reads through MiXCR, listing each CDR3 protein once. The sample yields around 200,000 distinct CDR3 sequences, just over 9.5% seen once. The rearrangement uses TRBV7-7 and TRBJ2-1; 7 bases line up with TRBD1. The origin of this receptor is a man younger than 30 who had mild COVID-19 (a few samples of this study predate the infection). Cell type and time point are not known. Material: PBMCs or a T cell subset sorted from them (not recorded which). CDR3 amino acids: CASSRDRVNYNEQFF. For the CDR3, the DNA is TGTGCTAGCAGCAGAGACAGGGTAAACTACAATGAGCAGTTCTTC.